These 10 T cell receptor beta chains came from one sample sequenced in a study of shared clonotypes between healthy human individuals. Data came from immunoSEQ multiplex PCR; TCRdb stores just in-frame clones and leaves some out. The sample has about 750,000 clones, 90% to 95% seen once. Positive CCR7 selection of CD45RO-negative cells yielded the naive CD8 cells, and terminally differentiated effector memory CD45RA+ cells were excluded. The source material was naive CD8+ T cells sorted from blood. All receptors derive from a man aged 25 to 40 in good health.

The chain's CDR3 is CASSLAKGEVTGELFF. Written as DNA, the CDR3 is TGCGCCAGCAGCTTGGCCAAAGGGGAAGTCACCGGGGAGCTGTTTTTT. The V gene is TRBV5-1, the J gene TRBJ2-2; TRBD1 is a possible D gene (5 bases). The CDR3 totals 16 residues. Germline loops: CDR1 SGHRS, CDR2 YFSETQ. Trimming removed 0 bases from V and 4 bases from J, with 13 bases in between.

This chain uses TRBV5-5 with TRBJ2-5, with no clear D. CDR1 is SGHKS, CDR2 YYEKEE, per germline (reference sequence). V shed 5 bases and J shed 2 bases, with 10 bases lying between them. This CDR3 region has 13 residues. DNA for the CDR3: TGTGCCAGCAGTGAAGAGAATCAAGAGACCCAGTACTTC. It is translated as CASSEENQETQYF.

The gene calls are TRBV7-9 and TRBJ2-3; D is possibly TRBD1 or TRBD2 (5 bases each). Trimming left V 5 bases short and J 6 bases short, with 15 bases between. The CDR3 loop spans 14 amino acids. The germline V gene encodes CDR1 SEHNR and CDR2 FQNEAQ (reference sequence). CDR3 loop: CASSQGTTYDTQYF. In nucleotides, the CDR3 is TGTGCCAGCAGCCAAGGGACGACGTATGATACGCAGTATTTT.

The genes are TRBV18 and TRBJ2-2, with D maybe TRBD1 (6 bases). The V end was cut by 2 bases, the J end by 2 bases, with 18 bases between. This CDR3 comprises 18 residues. The germline gives CDR1 KGHSH, CDR2 LQKENI. This CDR3 is CASSPGWTEPSNTGELFF. CDR3 DNA sequence: TGTGCCAGCTCACCAGGGTGGACAGAACCCTCCAACACCGGGGAGCTGTTTTTT.

The V call is TRBV13, the J call TRBJ2-1, with no clear D. CDR1 is PRHDT and CDR2 is FYEKMQ in the germline V gene (reference sequence). Trimming took 1 base from V and 6 from J, leaving 4 bases between them. This CDR3 comprises 12 residues. The CDR3 protein is CASSLAGNEQFF. CDR3 coding DNA: TGTGCCAGCAGCTTAGCCGGCAATGAGCAGTTCTTC.

This chain connects TRBV7-9 to TRBJ2-7; 7 bases agree with TRBD1. The CDR3 length is 13 residues. The germline V gene has CDR1 SEHNR and CDR2 FQNEAQ (reference sequence). J was trimmed by 2 bases and V by 8 bases; bases with no gene match: 6. DNA of the CDR3: TGTGCCAGCCTAGGGGGCACTACCTACGAGCAGTACTTC. This translates into CASLGGTTYEQYF.

The count of this clone is one. The rearrangement uses TRBV5-6 and TRBJ2-3; D is perhaps TRBD1 (6 bases). V was pared by 3 bases and J by 3 bases, with 11 bases between. The CDR3 loop spans 14 amino acids. Germline V gene lookup returns CDR1 SGHDT and CDR2 YYEEEE. The CDR3 spells CASSSEQGTDTQYF. DNA of the CDR3: TGTGCCAGCAGCTCGGAACAGGGTACAGATACGCAGTATTTT.

The CDR3 DNA is TGTGCCAGCAGCTACGGGAGAGTCTACAATGAGCAGTTCTTC. Translated: CASSYGRVYNEQFF. V gene TRBV25-1 combines with J gene TRBJ2-1; D perhaps matches TRBD2 (6 bases). Trimming pared 6 bases from V and 3 bases from J, leaving 12 bases between. The length of the CDR3 is 14 residues. CDR1 and CDR2 (germline): MGHDK, SYGVNS.

The table lists this clone with a count of one. This chain joins TRBV27 and TRBJ1-5; 7 bases line up with TRBD1. CDR1 is MNHEY, CDR2 SMNVEV, per germline (reference sequence). CDR3 length: 15 amino acids. V shed 8 bases, J shed 2 bases, and the junction held 9 bases outside the gene matches. The DNA for the CDR3 is TGTGCCAGCCTCCCTACAACAGGGGGCAATCAGCCCCAGCATTTT. This codes for CASLPTTGGNQPQHF.

The V call is TRBV27, the J call TRBJ1-5, with 8 nucleotides matching TRBD1. CDR3 length: 16 residues. V shed 5 bases and J 6 bases; nucleotides not matched to a gene: 12. Germline lookup yields CDR1 MNHEY and CDR2 SMNVEV (reference sequence). The CDR3 DNA reads as TGTGCCAGCAGTCCCGGGACAGGCCGATCGGGTCAGCCCCAGCATTTT. Its translation: CASSPGTGRSGQPQHF.